Presented here are 17 T cell receptor beta chains from one specimen sequenced in a study of T cell repertoires in cytomegalovirus infection. One entry per CDR3 protein results from TCRdb running MiXCR on the reads. The sample contains about 260,000 distinct CDR3 sequences, roughly an eighth of which appear only once. Sequencing input: PBMCs. The source is a human donor in good health (CMV status not recorded). Some clones in this sample may be carry-over from other donors' samples.

This clonotype appeared a few times. V usage is TRBV29-1 and J usage is TRBJ1-4; D is perhaps TRBD1 (6 bases). Germline CDR1 is SQVTM and CDR2 is ANQGSEA. This CDR3 spans 13 amino acids. Trimming shortened V by 8 bases and J by 5 bases, and 15 bases separated the two germline ends. CDR3 DNA sequence: TGCAGCTTTCGACAGGCAGCAAATGAAAAACTGTTTTTT. As protein: CSFRQAANEKLFF. Variable domain in full (rest from reference TRBV29-1 and TRBJ1-4): SAVISQKPSRDICQRGTSLTIQCQVDSQVTMMFWYRQQPGQSLTLIATANQGSEATYESGFVIDKFPISRPNLTFSTLTVSNMSPEDSSIYLCSFRQAANEKLFFGSGTQLSVL.

This clonotype was detected many times. The chain recombines TRBV7-2 with TRBJ2-3; D is undetermined. The CDR3 is 14 amino acids. The V end was cut by 4 bases, the J end by 2 bases, with 10 bases between. The germline V gene has CDR1 SGHTA and CDR2 FQGNSA. CDR3 coding DNA: TGTGCCAGCAGCTCCCTCCGCCTCACAGATACGCAGTATTTT. Translation: CASSSLRLTDTQYF.

There are many counts of this clonotype. The rearrangement links TRBV28 to TRBJ2-7; possibly TRBD1 for D (8 bases). The germline V and J ends were trimmed by 6 bases and 1 base, with 16 bases remaining between them. The germline V gene encodes CDR1 MDHEN and CDR2 SYDVKM. The CDR3 has 15 residues. The CDR3 sequence: CASSLNRGGSYEQYF. As DNA, the CDR3 is TGTGCCAGCAGCCTTAACAGGGGGGGGTCCTACGAGCAGTACTTC.

The rearrangement uses TRBV29-1 and TRBJ2-3, with D possibly matching TRBD2 (7 bases). CDR1 and CDR2 from the germline V gene are SQVTM and ANQGSEA. The CDR3 runs to 14 residues. V was shortened by 7 bases and J by 4 bases, with 18 bases between the two germline ends. The CDR3 nucleotides read TGCAGCGGTCGGGAGGTAGGGGGACCAGATACGCAGTATTTT. Amino acid sequence: CSGREVGGPDTQYF.

The V call is TRBV6-2 or TRBV6-3, the J call TRBJ2-1, with 9 nucleotides matching TRBD2. The J segment lost 9 bases and the V segment lost 4 bases, leaving 4 bases of the junction unmatched. The CDR3 totals 13 residues. In germline, CDR1 is MNHEY, CDR2 SVGEGT. The CDR3 region has the DNA TGTGCCAGCAGTTTGGGACTAGCAAGTGAGCAGTTCTTC. It codes for CASSLGLASEQFF.

The CDR3: CSADDSGVQYF. CDR3 bases: TGCAGTGCGGACGACAGTGGGGTGCAGTACTTC. The chain couples TRBV20-1 to TRBJ2-7; TRBD1 is a possible D gene (5 bases). This CDR3 is 11 amino acids long. The V gene's germline CDR1 is DFQATT and CDR2 SNEGSKA (reference sequence). Trimming removed 6 bases from V and 9 bases from J, with 15 bases in between.

The rearrangement links TRBV2 to TRBJ2-5; possible D gene TRBD1, 8 bases. This CDR3 contains 17 residues. V was cut by 5 bases and J by 5 bases, with 24 bases left in between. Looked up from germline, CDR1 is SNHLY and CDR2 is FYNNEI. The CDR3 DNA reads as TGTGCCAGCAGTCACGACTTTACAGGGGGGGCCAAGGAGACCCAGTACTTC. It translates to CASSHDFTGGAKETQYF.

This clonotype was recorded many times. J is TRBJ2-1 and V is TRBV7-3; a possible D gene is TRBD2 (7 bases). The CDR3 has 16 amino acids. Trimming cost V 2 bases and J 12 bases, with 23 bases left between them. Germline assignment: CDR1 SGHTA and CDR2 FQGTGA. CDR3 protein: CASSLWAGEGFRRQFF. The CDR3 DNA is TGTGCCAGCAGCTTATGGGCAGGGGAGGGTTTCAGGAGGCAGTTCTTC.

This clonotype was recorded many times. This chain uses TRBV12-5 with TRBJ2-2, with TRBD2 identical over 7 bases. The CDR3 consists of 16 residues. The V gene's germline CDR1 is LGHNT and CDR2 FRNRAP. With 2 bases clipped from V and 3 bases from J, the junction kept 6 bases outside the gene matches. The DNA for the CDR3 is TGTGCTAGTGGTTTGAGTAGCGGGCTCGACACCGGGGAGCTGTTTTTT. Encoded protein: CASGLSSGLDTGELFF. The complete variable domain, with remaining parts taken from reference TRBV12-5 and TRBJ2-2, reads DARVTQTPRHKVTEMGQEVTMRCQPILGHNTVFWYRQTMMQGLELLAYFRNRAPLDDSGMPKDRFSAEMPDATLATLKIQPSEPRDSAVYFCASGLSSGLDTGELFFGEGSRLTVL.

In this sample, this clonotype turned up many times. The gene calls are TRBV25-1 and TRBJ2-1, with D unclear. Between the trimmed V and J ends, which lost 1 base and 10 bases, there was a span of 8 bases. The CDR3 runs 12 residues. The germline V gene encodes CDR1 MGHDK and CDR2 SYGVNS. CDR3 sequence (DNA): TGTGCCAGCAGTGAATGGGCCAAGGAGCAGTTCTTC. Its translation is CASSEWAKEQFF.

This clonotype was found many times. The rearrangement uses TRBV11-2 and TRBJ2-3; 8 nucleotides agree with TRBD2. The germline CDR1 and CDR2 sequences are SGHAT and FQNNGV. Trimming cost V 7 bases and J 1 base; bases outside gene matches: 7. The CDR3 runs 15 residues. CDR3 coding DNA: TGTGCCAGCACCCAAAGGCGGGGGGGCACAGATACGCAGTATTTT. Protein sequence: CASTQRRGGTDTQYF.

The genes are TRBV18 and TRBJ2-5; 7 nucleotides match TRBD1. V lost 6 bases, J lost 13 bases, and 8 bases stayed unmatched. Germline CDR1 is KGHSH and CDR2 is LQKENI. CDR3 size: 11 residues. The CDR3 loop reads CASSLDRERYF. CDR3 in DNA: TGTGCCAGCTCTCTAGACAGGGAAAGGTACTTC.

There are a few counts of this clonotype. This chain connects TRBV2 to TRBJ2-7, with a possible D match to TRBD2 (5 bases). This CDR3 has 12 residues. The germline V and J ends were trimmed by 8 bases and 3 bases, with 11 bases remaining between them. From germline, CDR1 is SNHLY and CDR2 FYNNEI. The CDR3: CASRRRDYEQYF. DNA for the CDR3: TGTGCCAGCCGACGACGGGACTACGAGCAGTACTTC.

At least ten counts were recorded for this clonotype. J is TRBJ2-5 and V is TRBV7-6; 15 nucleotides align to TRBD2. Germline V lookup: CDR1 SGHVS, CDR2 FNYEAQ. The V and J ends lost 5 bases and 5 bases, in that order; junction bases with no gene match: 9. The CDR3 has 17 residues. The CDR3 reads CASSAGLAGGQGETQYF. The CDR3 DNA follows: TGTGCCAGCAGCGCGGGACTAGCGGGAGGTCAGGGGGAGACCCAGTACTTC.

This clonotype showed up many times. This CDR3 is CASSPAGGSGGSYEQYF. The CDR3, as DNA: TGTGCCAGCAGCCCCGCGGGGGGGTCAGGAGGGAGCTACGAGCAGTACTTC. This chain joins TRBV7-8 and TRBJ2-7; 9 bases fit TRBD2. There are 17 residues in the CDR3. Germline V gene lookup returns CDR1 SGHVS and CDR2 FQNEAQ. With 5 bases clipped from V and 3 bases from J, the junction kept 14 bases outside the gene matches.

In its sample, this clonotype was seen many times. The chain joins TRBV7-2 to TRBJ1-1; D call uncertain. This CDR3 has 15 residues. Germline V gene data show CDR1 as SGHTA and CDR2 as FQGNSA. The ends were cut back, 2 bases at V and 1 base at J, with 11 bases in the middle. As DNA, the CDR3 is TGTGCCAGCAGCTTACTCCGGCGGGAGAACACTGAAGCTTTCTTT. This codes for CASSLLRRENTEAFF.

This clonotype was found many times. V is TRBV7-2 and J is TRBJ1-5, with D perhaps matching TRBD1 (6 bases). The V end was cut by 7 bases, the J end by 7 bases, with 20 bases between. Germline V gives CDR1 SGHTA, CDR2 FQGNSA. The CDR3 loop spans 15 amino acids. The CDR3 region is CASTPPGGGEQPQHF. The CDR3, as DNA: TGTGCCAGCACCCCCCCCGGAGGGGGTGAACAGCCCCAGCATTTT.